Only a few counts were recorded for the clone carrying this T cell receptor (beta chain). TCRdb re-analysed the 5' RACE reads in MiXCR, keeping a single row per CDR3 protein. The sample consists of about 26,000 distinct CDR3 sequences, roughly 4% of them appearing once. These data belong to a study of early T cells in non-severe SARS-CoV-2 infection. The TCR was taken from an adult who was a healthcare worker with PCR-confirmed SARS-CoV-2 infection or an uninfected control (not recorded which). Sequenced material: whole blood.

CDR3 in DNA: TGCAGTGCTAGCTTGATGGATACGCAGTATTTT. Amino acid sequence: CSASLMDTQYF. The V gene is TRBV20-1, the J gene TRBJ2-3, with D uncertain. The CDR3 contains 11 residues. Germline V gene sequence: CDR1 DFQATT, CDR2 SNEGSKA (reference sequence). Trimming left V 3 bases short and J 6 bases short, with 7 bases between.